This T cell receptor (beta chain) was sequenced during a study of metastatic and nonmetastatic thyroid tumors. Study-wide background: Comparison of repertoires was carried out across blood and tumor or nodule tissue from malignant and benign thyroid patients. Study results and limitations: Malignant thyroid tumors reportedly had TCR beta diversity that was significantly higher than in benign nodules, in blood and tumor.

This clone occurred many times. Its target is not known. TCRdb re-analyzed the PCR reads using MiXCR. The table records some 86,000 clones, approximately 13% of them present only once. All patients were treatment-naive before thyroid surgery. The V and J ends lost 0 bases and 8 bases respectively, with 14 bases between them. CDR3 length: 14 residues. Germline CDR1 and CDR2: DFQATT and SNEGSKA (reference sequence). Sequencing used tumor tissue. The rearrangement uses TRBV20-1 and TRBJ2-1; D unresolved. The TCR sequence derives from a female donor with papillary thyroid cancer or a benign thyroid nodule (not recorded which). Some clones in this sample may be carry-over from other donors' samples. The chain's CDR3 is CSARDPQMGDEQFF. The CDR3 DNA reads TGCAGTGCTAGAGATCCCCAGATGGGCGATGAGCAGTTCTTC.